This is a list of T cell receptor beta chains from one sample in a study of blood T cell repertoires in COVID-19. The data were produced by immunoSEQ multiplex PCR, yet TCRdb's version contains in-frame clones alone and is incomplete. The sample holds around 94,000 clones, around four fifths seen once. Sequenced sample: peripheral blood. Source of these receptors: a man aged 55-75 years with active or convalescent COVID-19. Both conserved end residues are part of each CDR3. The D gene is left open where the match is weak. The size field is filled for only some rows; it gives once, few, many or a size class.

clone size,D gene,J gene,V gene,CDR3 protein,CDR3 DNA
.,TRBD1,TRBJ1-1,TRBV7-2,CASSLERGLTFF,TGTGCCAGCAGCTTAGAAAGGGGGCTGACTTTCTTT
few,.,TRBJ2-5,TRBV4-3,CASSQEPRSGTQYF,TGCGCCAGCAGCCAAGAACCCCGGTCGGGGACCCAGTACTTC
.,TRBD2,TRBJ2-5,TRBV7-2,CASSLAGVGETQYF,TGTGCCAGCAGTCTAGCGGGAGTTGGAGAGACCCAGTACTTC
once,TRBD1,TRBJ2-2,TRBV3-1/TRBV3-2,CASSRDRRPTGELFF,TGTGCCAGCAGCCGGGACAGGAGGCCCACCGGGGAGCTGTTTTTT
.,.,TRBJ2-4,TRBV7-9,CASSFIDSIQYF,TGTGCCAGCAGTTTCATAGACAGCATTCAGTACTTC
.,.,TRBJ2-2,TRBV7-2,CASSRSGFTGELFF,TGTGCCAGCAGCCGCTCGGGGTTCACCGGGGAGCTGTTTTTT
.,TRBD1,TRBJ1-2,TRBV6-5,CASNLSRGRMYGYTF,TGTGCCAGCAATTTATCCAGGGGGCGTATGTATGGCTACACCTTC
.,.,TRBJ2-7,TRBV2,CASRTVGVSYEQYF,TGTGCCAGCAGAACAGTAGGGGTCTCCTACGAGCAGTACTTC
.,TRBD2,TRBJ2-7,TRBV3-1/TRBV3-2,CASSARTSGRGEQYF,TGTGCCAGCAGCGCCCGGACTAGCGGGAGAGGCGAGCAGTACTTC
.,.,TRBJ2-7,TRBV11-2,CASSLVGGGYEQYF,TGTGCCAGCAGCTTAGTAGGCGGAGGCTACGAGCAGTACTTC
once,.,TRBJ1-2,TRBV4-1,CASSPYPVTAMSYTF,TGCGCCAGCAGCCCCTACCCCGTTACAGCTATGAGCTACACCTTC
.,TRBD2,TRBJ2-5,TRBV7-9,CASSLVPAGGPDQYF,TGTGCCAGCAGCTTAGTCCCCGCGGGAGGTCCTGACCAGTACTTC
.,.,TRBJ1-1,TRBV4-1,CASSQGRGISMNTEAFF,TGCGCCAGCAGCCAAGGACGCGGGATTTCGATGAACACTGAAGCTTTCTTT
.,.,TRBJ1-5,TRBV6-5,CASSYPGKDGNQPQHF,TGTGCCAGCAGTTACCCAGGAAAGGATGGCAATCAGCCCCAGCATTTT
.,TRBD1,TRBJ1-4,TRBV6-5,CASKGWDRGNEKLFF,TGTGCCAGCAAAGGTTGGGACAGGGGGAATGAAAAACTGTTTTTT
few,TRBD2,TRBJ2-1,TRBV7-9,CASSFGSVAGLLEQFF,TGTGCCAGCAGCTTTGGGTCGGTAGCGGGCCTGTTGGAGCAGTTCTTC
.,.,TRBJ1-1,TRBV27,CASSLKLLTEAFF,TGTGCCAGCAGTTTAAAACTCCTCACTGAAGCTTTCTTT
.,TRBD1,TRBJ1-1,TRBV5-1,CASSWGTGGMNTEAFF,TGCGCCAGCAGCTGGGGGACAGGAGGCATGAACACTGAAGCTTTCTTT
.,TRBD2,TRBJ2-5,TRBV7-8,CASSLGGKETQYF,TGTGCCAGCAGCTTGGGAGGGAAGGAGACCCAGTACTTC
.,.,TRBJ2-3,TRBV30,CAWSLRRGTDTQYF,TGTGCCTGGAGTCTGCGGAGGGGCACAGATACGCAGTATTTT
once,TRBD2,TRBJ2-3,TRBV7-3,CASSLYVWREEKDTQYF,TGTGCCAGCAGCTTATATGTGTGGCGGGAGGAGAAAGATACGCAGTATTTT
few,.,TRBJ1-1,TRBV7-8,CASSFTGGNTEAFF,TGTGCCAGCAGCTTTACCGGAGGAAACACTGAAGCTTTCTTT
.,.,TRBJ2-7,TRBV6-5,CASSYSSPGGGYEQYF,TGTGCCAGCAGTTACTCGTCCCCAGGGGGAGGTTACGAGCAGTACTTC
.,.,TRBJ1-5,TRBV30,CAWRAGVNQPQHF,TGTGCCTGGAGAGCAGGGGTGAATCAGCCCCAGCATTTT
.,.,TRBJ1-2,TRBV12-3/TRBV12-4,CASGGYGYTF,TGTGCCAGCGGAGGATATGGCTACACCTTC
few,TRBD2,TRBJ2-7,TRBV6-6,CASSPRTSGSYEQYF,TGTGCCAGCAGTCCTCGGACTAGCGGGTCCTACGAGCAGTACTTC
.,.,TRBJ2-3,TRBV29-1,CSAFKAGHTDTQYF,TGCAGCGCTTTCAAAGCGGGACACACAGATACGCAGTATTTT
.,.,TRBJ2-3,TRBV9,CASSVDPSRSDTQYF,TGTGCCAGCAGCGTAGACCCGAGCCGGTCAGATACGCAGTATTTT
.,.,TRBJ1-1,TRBV5-6,CASSFTGFTEAFF,TGTGCCAGCAGCTTTACAGGGTTCACTGAAGCTTTCTTT